Given below is one T cell receptor (beta chain) in context. The antigen it binds to is not known. No much larger clone is present one base from it, and per-base qualities are unavailable. Relative to germline, V is 1 base shorter and J is 0 bases shorter, with 10 bases between their ends. From the cysteine up to the phenylalanine, the CDR3 has a length of 15 residues. Only CDR3 DNA is held: 45 bases, read in frame from base 1. Based on the germline V gene (reference sequence), the CDR1 and CDR2 sequences are DFQATT and SNEGSKA. The data belong to a study of response to subunit inactivated influenza vaccine (dated by TCRdb to the late 2010s). About the study as a whole: The study used deep quantitative T cell receptor repertoire profiling to track responses to a trivalent subunit inactivated influenza vaccine. On the study overall, not on this receptor specifically: It was suggested by the authors that each seasonal influenza vaccination may recruit only a limited number of new T cells.

Library construction relied on RT-PCR. For sequencing, an Illumina HiSeq 2500 was employed. TCRdb passed the public sequencing reads through fastp at Q25 and MiXCR, retaining productive beta sequences. Here each entry gathers all rows of one CDR3 protein and keeps the most common genes and DNA. The sample yields more than 600,000 distinct CDR3 sequences; 15% to 20% were counted once. The top ten clones comprise approximately 11% of the sample. Sequencing used PBMCs from blood, obtained 4 to 6 days after vaccination. The sequence derives from a man aged 50-60 years who received an inactivated influenza vaccine. Donor details come from another sample of the same person, matched by shared clones. The sequence is built from TRBV20-1 and TRBJ2-1; a tentative D call is TRBD1 (6 bases match). The DNA reads as follows: TGCAGTGCTAGAGTGGCAGGGGTCTCCTACAATGAGCAGTTCTTC. It translates to CSARVAGVSYNEQFF.